This T cell receptor (beta chain) originates from a study of blood T cell repertoires in COVID-19. About the research overall: Samples of COVID-19 (acute and convalescent) were obtained from the United States, Italy and Spain. Sources were T cells, B-cell-depleted T cells, or PBMCs; the material itself was cDNA or gDNA.

The ends were cut back, 6 bases at V and 0 bases at J, with 14 bases in the middle. Germline V CDR1 and CDR2: MNHEY, SVGAGI. This CDR3 has 15 amino acids. Methods used by the authors: Reference gene primer amplification yielded estimated nucleated cell counts. Data came from immunoSEQ multiplex PCR; TCRdb stores just in-frame clones and leaves some out. That table is the source of V, J and clone size, and D and trimming were worked out from the DNA. Here the sample spans about 100,000 clones, 87% being singletons. The genes are TRBV6-5 and TRBJ1-1, with D maybe TRBD1 (5 bases). Input material: peripheral blood. This receptor was taken from a man in his thirties or forties in a cohort sampled during active COVID-19. CDR3 in DNA: TGTGCCAGCAGGTCGAGGGGACTAATGAACACTGAAGCTTTCTTT. It specifies CASRSRGLMNTEAFF.